The sample holds a few counts of the clone carrying this T cell receptor beta chain. The authors prepared the TCRbeta library with unique molecular identifiers. Using its own MiXCR run on the PCR reads, TCRdb lists one record per CDR3 protein. The sample gives about 690,000 distinct CDR3 sequences, 16% of which show up once; 0.9% to 1.2% is in the top ten. The sample is drawn from a study of T-cell reconstitution after alpha-beta-depleted transplantation in children. CDR3 length: 13 amino acids. The trim removed 5 bases at V and 7 bases at J, leaving 3 bases unmatched. The specimen comprised PBMCs from the stem cell graft donor, sampled from the stem cell graft. This receptor was taken from a human donor who donated a stem cell graft to a child with acute myeloid leukemia. The V call is TRBV12-3 or TRBV12-4, the J call TRBJ2-1; 9 bases agree with TRBD1. DNA for the CDR3: TGTGCCAGCAGTGGACAGGGGAGGAATGAGCAGTTCTTC. Protein: CASSGQGRNEQFF.